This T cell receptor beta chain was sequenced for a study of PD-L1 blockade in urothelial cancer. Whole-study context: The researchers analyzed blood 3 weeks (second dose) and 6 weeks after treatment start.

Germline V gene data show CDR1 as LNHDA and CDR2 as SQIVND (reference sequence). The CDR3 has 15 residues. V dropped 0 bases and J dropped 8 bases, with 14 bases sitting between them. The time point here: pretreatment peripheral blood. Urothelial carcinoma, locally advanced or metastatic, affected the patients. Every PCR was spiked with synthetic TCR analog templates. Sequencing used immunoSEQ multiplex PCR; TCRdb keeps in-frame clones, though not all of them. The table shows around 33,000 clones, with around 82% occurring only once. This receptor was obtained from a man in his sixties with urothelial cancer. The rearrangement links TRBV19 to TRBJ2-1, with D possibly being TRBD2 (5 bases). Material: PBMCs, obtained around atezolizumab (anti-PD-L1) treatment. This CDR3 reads CASSIDSRPDYEQFF. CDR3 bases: TGTGCCAGTAGTATAGATTCCCGTCCGGACTATGAGCAGTTCTTC.